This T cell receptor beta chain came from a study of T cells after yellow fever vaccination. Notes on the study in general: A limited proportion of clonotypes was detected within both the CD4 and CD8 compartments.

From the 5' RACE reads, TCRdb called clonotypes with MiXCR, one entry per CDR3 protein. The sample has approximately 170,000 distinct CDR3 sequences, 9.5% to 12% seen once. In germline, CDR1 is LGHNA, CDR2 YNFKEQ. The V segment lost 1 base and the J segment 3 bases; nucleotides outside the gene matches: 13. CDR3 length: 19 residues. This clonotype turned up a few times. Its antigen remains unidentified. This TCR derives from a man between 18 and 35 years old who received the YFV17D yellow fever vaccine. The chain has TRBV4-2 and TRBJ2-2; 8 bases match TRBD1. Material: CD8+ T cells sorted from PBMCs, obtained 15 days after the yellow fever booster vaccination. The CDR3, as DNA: TGTGCCAGCAGCCAAGGAGACAGGGGCTCTTTTGAGTACACCGGGGAGCTGTTTTTT. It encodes CASSQGDRGSFEYTGELFF.